A selection of T cell receptor beta chains follows, all from one sample in a study of T cell changes during pregnancy in multiple sclerosis. Assay used: immunoSEQ multiplex PCR; TCRdb lists only in-frame clones, some missing. The sample contains 84,000 or so clones, approximately 94% of which appear only once. The specimen was peripheral blood, collected in the third trimester of pregnancy. The receptors come from a female donor with multiple sclerosis, enrolled in a pregnancy study. The CDR3 runs from the conserved cysteine through the conserved F or W. The D gene is left open where the match is weak. The size entry is marked missing in some rows and otherwise reads once, few, many or a size class.

clone_size	d_call	v_call	j_call	cdr3_aa	cdr3_nt
NA	NA	TRBV10-3	TRBJ2-7	CATSIPSGAQGEQYF	TGTGCCACCTCGATACCGAGTGGCGCCCAGGGTGAGCAGTACTTC
NA	TRBD2	TRBV5-8	TRBJ2-2	CASSIGLAGTGELFF	TGTGCCAGCAGCATCGGACTAGCGGGGACCGGGGAGCTGTTTTTT
NA	NA	TRBV5-1	TRBJ2-1	CASSIRGGFGNEQFF	TGCGCCAGCTCAATTAGGGGGGGCTTTGGGAATGAGCAGTTCTTC
NA	NA	TRBV25-1	TRBJ1-2	CASSESLPGFGGYTF	TGTGCCAGCAGTGAATCGTTGCCGGGGTTCGGGGGCTACACCTTC
once	NA	TRBV6-5	TRBJ1-1	CASRGQLNTEAFF	TGTGCCAGCAGAGGACAGTTGAACACTGAAGCTTTCTTT
NA	NA	TRBV7-9	TRBJ1-4	CASSSSDSNEKLFF	TGTGCCAGCAGTTCCTCCGACAGCAATGAAAAACTGTTTTTT
NA	NA	TRBV7-2	TRBJ2-1	CASSLGVPSYNEQFF	TGTGCCAGCAGCTTAGGTGTTCCGTCCTACAATGAGCAGTTCTTC
once	TRBD2	TRBV13	TRBJ2-7	CASTAPSSGESYEQYF	TGTGCCAGCACCGCCCCCTCGAGCGGGGAATCCTACGAGCAGTACTTC
once	NA	TRBV6-5	TRBJ1-2	CASSPHPEGQAGYTF	TGTGCCAGCAGCCCACACCCGGAGGGGCAGGCTGGCTACACCTTC
NA	NA	TRBV10-3	TRBJ2-7	CAISELGAAYEQYF	TGTGCCATCAGTGAGTTGGGGGCCGCCTACGAGCAGTACTTC
NA	TRBD2	TRBV5-1	TRBJ2-5	CASSSGLAGGSGTQYF	TGCGCCAGCAGCTCCGGACTAGCGGGGGGGTCCGGGACCCAGTACTTC
NA	NA	TRBV30	TRBJ1-3	CAWRLRLSGNTIYF	TGTGCCTGGAGACTACGCTTGTCTGGAAACACCATATATTTT
NA	NA	TRBV1	TRBJ2-5	CTSSQEIPRGAVEETQYF	TGCACCAGCAGCCAAGAAATCCCTCGGGGGGCCGTTGAGGAGACCCAGTACTTC
NA	TRBD1	TRBV6-1	TRBJ1-4	CASKTQGATNEKLFF	TGTGCCAGCAAGACACAGGGGGCCACTAATGAAAAACTGTTTTTT
NA	TRBD2	TRBV9	TRBJ2-1	CASSVLASGGNYNEQFF	TGTGCCAGCAGCGTACTGGCTAGCGGGGGGAACTACAATGAGCAGTTCTTC
few	TRBD2	TRBV2	TRBJ2-2	CASTSPGGANTGELFF	TGTGCCAGCACCTCCCCCGGGGGGGCGAACACCGGGGAGCTGTTTTTT
NA	TRBD2	TRBV9	TRBJ2-1	CASSPSGGLNEQFF	TGTGCCAGCAGCCCTTCGGGGGGGCTCAATGAGCAGTTCTTC
NA	NA	TRBV6-5	TRBJ2-2	CASSYQQENTGELFF	TGTGCCAGCAGTTATCAACAGGAGAACACCGGGGAGCTGTTTTTT
NA	NA	TRBV19	TRBJ1-2	CASSLRDIYGYTF	TGTGCCAGTAGTCTCCGGGACATTTATGGCTACACCTTC
NA	TRBD1	TRBV10-3	TRBJ2-7	CAIKKPGTEPYEQYF	TGTGCCATCAAAAAACCCGGGACAGAACCCTACGAGCAGTACTTC
NA	NA	TRBV13	TRBJ2-2	CASSPRGLTTGELFF	TGTGCCAGCAGCCCCCGCGGCCTCACCACCGGGGAGCTGTTTTTT
NA	TRBD1	TRBV6-5	TRBJ2-1	CASRGTGTNNEQFF	TGTGCCAGCAGGGGGACAGGAACCAACAATGAGCAGTTCTTC
NA	NA	TRBV7-6	TRBJ2-7	CASSLPDTPYEQYF	TGTGCCAGCAGCTTACCGGACACTCCCTACGAGCAGTACTTC
once	TRBD1	TRBV27	TRBJ1-2	CASSAGQGSYGYTF	TGTGCCAGCAGCGCCGGACAGGGAAGCTATGGCTACACCTTC
NA	TRBD1	TRBV13	TRBJ2-2	CASSGDSQTTNTGELFF	TGTGCCAGCAGCGGGGACAGCCAAACTACGAACACCGGGGAGCTGTTTTTT
NA	TRBD1	TRBV6-1	TRBJ2-7	CASTDQDREFYEQYF	TGTGCCAGCACCGATCAGGACAGGGAGTTTTACGAGCAGTACTTC
NA	NA	TRBV19	TRBJ1-1	CASSILRGAPNTEAFF	TGTGCCAGTAGTATACTTCGGGGGGCTCCTAACACTGAAGCTTTCTTT